The clone carrying this TCR beta chain came up many times. Its antigen remains unknown. TCRdb re-called the RT-PCR reads through MiXCR, storing one row per CDR3 protein. This table has some 480,000 distinct CDR3 sequences, about a tenth appearing once. This sample stems from a study of response to subunit inactivated influenza vaccine. Study results and caveats: Every seasonal influenza vaccination brings in few new T cells, the authors suggested.

This CDR3 region has 13 residues. The V end lost 2 bases, the J end lost 4 bases, and 6 bases lay between the germline ends. Germline CDR1 reads MNHEY; CDR2 reads SVGAGI. The source of this sequence is a man over 45 who received an inactivated influenza vaccine. The sample here was PBMCs from blood, taken roughly 46 days after vaccination. The chain recombines TRBV6-5 with TRBJ1-5; D is uncertain. This chain's CDR3 is CASSYRDNQPQHF. The CDR3 DNA is TGTGCCAGCAGTTACAGGGATAATCAGCCCCAGCATTTT.